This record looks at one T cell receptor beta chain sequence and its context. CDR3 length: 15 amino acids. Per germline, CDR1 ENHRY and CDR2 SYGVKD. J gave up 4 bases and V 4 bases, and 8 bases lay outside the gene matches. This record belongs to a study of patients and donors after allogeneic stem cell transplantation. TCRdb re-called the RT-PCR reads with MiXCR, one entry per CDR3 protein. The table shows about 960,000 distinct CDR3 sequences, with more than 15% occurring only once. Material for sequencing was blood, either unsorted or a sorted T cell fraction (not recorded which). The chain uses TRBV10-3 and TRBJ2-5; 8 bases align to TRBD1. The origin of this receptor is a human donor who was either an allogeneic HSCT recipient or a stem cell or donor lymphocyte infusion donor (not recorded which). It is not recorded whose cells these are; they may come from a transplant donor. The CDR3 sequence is CAISVDGRGRETQYF. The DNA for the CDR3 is TGTGCCATCAGTGTAGACGGCAGGGGGCGAGAGACCCAGTACTTC.